One sample yielded the 31 T cell receptor beta chains listed below, sequenced in a study of shared clonotypes between healthy human individuals. Repertoires were generated with immunoSEQ multiplex PCR, while TCRdb's copy carries only in-frame clones and drops some. The sample holds over a million clones, 98% seen once. Sequences were obtained from naive CD4+ T cells sorted from blood. Noted subset: CD45RA+ positively selected. The origin of the receptors is a man aged 30 to 39 in good health.

In regard to this clone: Other DNA sequences in this sample translate to the same CDR3. The chain combines TRBV7-9 with TRBJ2-5; D gene unclear. Trimming stripped 0 bases from V and 2 bases from J, with 7 bases between. Germline V CDR1 and CDR2: SEHNR, FQNEAQ (reference sequence). The CDR3 is 14 amino acids. The CDR3 reads CASSLAAYQETQYF. The DNA for the CDR3 is TGTGCCAGCAGCTTAGCGGCCTATCAAGAGACCCAGTACTTC.

This chain links TRBV19 with TRBJ2-2; D uncertain. Trimming stripped 2 bases from V and 6 bases from J, with 10 bases between. The CDR3 length is 14 residues. Germline V CDR1 and CDR2: LNHDA, SQIVND (reference sequence). The chain's CDR3 is CASSIRDGAGELFF. In nucleotides, the CDR3 is TGTGCCAGTAGTATAAGAGATGGGGCCGGGGAGCTGTTTTTT.

The chain links TRBV5-4 to TRBJ2-3; 9 nucleotides line up with TRBD2. Germline loops: CDR1 SGHNT, CDR2 YYREEE (reference sequence). V lost 6 bases, J lost 6 bases, and 11 bases stayed unmatched. The CDR3 is made up of 15 amino acids. The chain's CDR3 is CASNTAGGRKDTQYF. CDR3 sequence (DNA): TGTGCCAGCAACACAGCGGGAGGTCGGAAGGATACGCAGTATTTT.

The CDR3 spells CASSPRPGTGHQETQYF. CDR3 coding DNA: TGTGCCAGCAGCCCCCGACCCGGGACAGGTCACCAAGAGACCCAGTACTTC. The J gene is TRBJ2-5, the V gene TRBV11-2, with 8 bases aligning to TRBD1. CDR3 length: 17 amino acids. Germline CDR1 reads SGHAT; CDR2 reads FQNNGV. V trimming: 5 bases; J trimming: 0 bases; junction bases outside the gene matches: 11.

The gene calls are TRBV28 and TRBJ2-3, with D possibly called TRBD1 or TRBD2 (5 bases each). This CDR3 is 14 amino acids long. V shed 3 bases and J shed 4 bases, with 11 bases lying between them. In germline, CDR1 is MDHEN, CDR2 SYDVKM. CDR3 DNA: TGTGCCAGCAGTTTTTATGGGGACCCAGATACGCAGTATTTT. Its translation: CASSFYGDPDTQYF.

This chain's CDR3 is CASSPPVRGAGNTIYF. CDR3 nucleotides: TGTGCCAGCTCACCGCCCGTTAGGGGGGCTGGAAACACCATATATTTT. The gene calls are TRBV18 and TRBJ1-3, with D possibly matching TRBD1 (6 bases). This CDR3 is 16 amino acids long. Germline-derived CDR1 and CDR2 are KGHSH and LQKENI. Trimming shortened V by 3 bases and J by 2 bases, and 14 bases separated the two germline ends.

The rearrangement links TRBV4-1 to TRBJ1-2, with D unclear. The CDR3 is 12 amino acids. V gave up 0 bases and J gave up 13 bases, with 12 bases separating them. Germline values: CDR1 MGHRA, CDR2 YSYEKL. CDR3 coding DNA: TGCGCCAGCAGCCAAGACCGGACGGCGAGCACCTTC. Its protein product is CASSQDRTASTF.

This clone was observed once. V usage is TRBV6-1 and J usage is TRBJ2-1, with no clear D. The germline V gene has CDR1 MNHNS and CDR2 SASEGT. Trimming removed 0 bases from V and 5 bases from J, with 8 bases in between. This CDR3 is built from 14 residues. The CDR3 DNA is TGTGCCAGCAGTGAAGCGCGATGGGACAATGAGCAGTTCTTC. The encoded protein is CASSEARWDNEQFF.

The chain joins TRBV5-1 to TRBJ2-3; 8 nucleotides align to TRBD1. The CDR3 covers 15 residues. Germline values: CDR1 SGHRS, CDR2 YFSETQ. V shed 6 bases and J 3 bases; nucleotides not matched to a gene: 9. The CDR3 DNA reads as TGCGCCAGCACCCAAGGACAGGGACGGACAGATACGCAGTATTTT. Translated, it gives CASTQGQGRTDTQYF. The full variable domain, completed using reference TRBV5-1 and TRBJ2-3, is KAGVTQTPRYLIKTRGQQVTLSCSPISGHRSVSWYQQTPGQGLQFLFEYFSETQRNKGNFPGRFSGRQFSNSRSEMNVSTLELGDSALYLCASTQGQGRTDTQYFGPGTRLTVL.

The V call is TRBV28, the J call TRBJ1-1, with a weak D call TRBD1 (6 bases). Trimming stripped 5 bases from V and 10 bases from J, with 11 bases between. Germline CDR1 reads MDHEN; CDR2 reads SYDVKM. The CDR3 is made up of 11 amino acids. The CDR3 spells CASSIPGAAFF. The CDR3 region has the DNA TGTGCCAGCAGTATCCCGGGGGCAGCTTTCTTT.

The chain has TRBV18 and TRBJ2-6; unclear D gene. CDR1 KGHSH and CDR2 LQKENI come from the germline V gene. The CDR3 covers 13 residues. V lost 8 bases and J 3 bases, leaving 8 bases between the germline ends. The CDR3, as DNA: TGTGCCAGCCAGACACTTGGGGCCAACGTCCTGACTTTC. Amino acid sequence: CASQTLGANVLTF.

A single count supports this clone. This chain links TRBV7-8 with TRBJ2-1, with D unresolved. The CDR3 totals 13 residues. Germline CDR1 reads SGHVS; CDR2 reads FQNEAQ. The V and J ends lost 2 bases and 5 bases respectively, with 7 bases between them. The CDR3 is CASSLTGHNEQFF. The CDR3 DNA sequence: TGTGCCAGCAGCTTAACCGGTCACAATGAGCAGTTCTTC.

The chain couples TRBV9 to TRBJ2-7, with a possible D match to TRBD1 (6 bases). The CDR3 covers 14 residues. V gave up 3 bases and J gave up 0 bases, with 10 bases separating them. CDR1 SGDLS and CDR2 YYNGEE come from the germline V gene. The CDR3 loop reads CASSGTESSYEQYF. CDR3 nucleotides: TGTGCCAGCAGCGGGACAGAGAGCTCCTACGAGCAGTACTTC. Variable domain in full (rest from reference TRBV9 and TRBJ2-7): DSGVTQTPKHLITATGQRVTLRCSPRSGDLSVYWYQQSLDQGLQFLIQYYNGEERAKGNILERFSAQQFPDLHSELNLSSLELGDSALYFCASSGTESSYEQYFGPGTRLTVT.

The chain recombines TRBV19 with TRBJ1-5; D unclear. Germline CDR1 reads LNHDA; CDR2 reads SQIVND (reference sequence). The CDR3 extends over 16 amino acids. V was trimmed by 3 bases and J by 0 bases, leaving 12 bases between them. CDR3 sequence reads: CASSMIGQYSNQPQHF. The CDR3 coding sequence is TGTGCCAGTAGTATGATTGGGCAGTATAGCAATCAGCCCCAGCATTTT.

The chain uses TRBV6-1 and TRBJ1-2, with TRBD1 identical over 8 bases. The length of the CDR3 is 11 residues. Germline V gene lookup returns CDR1 MNHNS and CDR2 SASEGT. The ends lost 10 bases at V and 8 bases at J; junction bases unmatched: 6. The CDR3 reads CATRTGSGYTF. In nucleotides, the CDR3 is TGTGCCACCAGGACAGGGAGCGGCTACACCTTC.

The chain has TRBV28 and TRBJ2-1; no definite D call. The ends were cut back, 8 bases at V and 1 base at J, with 6 bases in the middle. The CDR3 has 12 amino acids. The germline CDR1 and CDR2 sequences are MDHEN and SYDVKM. CDR3: CASGTSYNEQFF. In DNA, the CDR3 is TGTGCCAGCGGCACGTCCTACAATGAGCAGTTCTTC.

The chain is built from TRBV7-8 and TRBJ1-2; TRBD1 matches at 7 bases. The ends lost 0 bases at V and 12 bases at J; junction bases unmatched: 4. This CDR3 is 12 amino acids long. The germline V gene has CDR1 SGHVS and CDR2 FQNEAQ. The CDR3 loop reads CASSLAGQSNTF. The CDR3, as DNA: TGTGCCAGCAGCTTAGCGGGACAGAGCAACACCTTC.

This clone is a singleton in its sample. This chain uses TRBV5-1 with TRBJ1-1, with 7 bases matching TRBD1. CDR3 size: 15 residues. CDR1 is SGHRS and CDR2 is YFSETQ in the germline V gene. With V trimmed by 3 bases and J by 4 bases, 9 bases remained unmatched. The CDR3 sequence is CASSWTGQGSTEAFF. CDR3 nucleotides: TGCGCCAGCAGCTGGACAGGTCAAGGGAGCACTGAAGCTTTCTTT.

CDR3 sequence reads: CASSRAGAGYEQYF. The CDR3 nucleotides are TGTGCCAGCAGCCGAGCGGGAGCGGGATACGAGCAGTACTTC. The chain carries TRBV28 and TRBJ2-7; the match to TRBD2 covers 8 bases. J gave up 4 bases and V 6 bases, and 8 bases lay outside the gene matches. This CDR3 has 14 amino acids. Germline loops: CDR1 MDHEN, CDR2 SYDVKM.

This chain joins TRBV10-3 and TRBJ1-5; tentative D call: TRBD1 (6 bases). Trimming stripped 10 bases from V and 6 bases from J, with 19 bases between. Germline assignment: CDR1 ENHRY and CDR2 SYGVKD. The CDR3 contains 14 residues. The CDR3 sequence is CATTQGLGSQPQHF. The CDR3 DNA reads TGTGCCACCACTCAGGGGCTGGGTAGTCAGCCCCAGCATTTT.

V usage is TRBV7-8 and J usage is TRBJ1-1; D is undetermined. The CDR3 runs to 14 residues. V was clipped by 7 bases and J by 2 bases, with 14 bases between them. The germline V gene encodes CDR1 SGHVS and CDR2 FQNEAQ. The CDR3 DNA reads as TGTGCCAGCACTCACGGCCGGGGTAACACTGAAGCTTTCTTT. It is translated as CASTHGRGNTEAFF.

V is TRBV27 and J is TRBJ1-5; TRBD1 is a possible D gene (6 bases). CDR3 length: 16 residues. The germline V gene has CDR1 MNHEY and CDR2 SMNVEV (reference sequence). V shed 1 base and J shed 2 bases, with 12 bases lying between them. The CDR3 DNA reads as TGTGCCAGCAGTTTATTAGCAGGGGTTGGCAATCAGCCCCAGCATTTT. This gives the protein CASSLLAGVGNQPQHF.

The J gene is TRBJ2-3, the V gene TRBV18; D is unclear. Germline lookup yields CDR1 KGHSH and CDR2 LQKENI. This CDR3 spans 12 amino acids. Deletions cut 3 bases from V and 5 bases from J, with 6 bases between. For the CDR3, the DNA is TGTGCCAGCTCACCTTTCCGAGATACGCAGTATTTT. It yields the protein CASSPFRDTQYF.

The chain employs TRBV6-8 and TRBJ2-5, with 7 bases fitting TRBD1. The trim removed 2 bases at V and 5 bases at J, leaving 8 bases unmatched. Germline V gives CDR1 MNHGY, CDR2 SAAAGT. This CDR3 region has 15 residues. The CDR3 region has the DNA TGTGCCAGCAGTTACCGAGGGGGCGATCCGGAGACCCAGTACTTC. Amino acid sequence: CASSYRGGDPETQYF.

The chain employs TRBV7-9 and TRBJ2-7, with a weak D call TRBD1 (6 bases). The germline gives CDR1 SEHNR, CDR2 FQNEAQ (reference sequence). Between the trimmed V and J ends, which lost 4 bases and 2 bases, there was a span of 15 bases. This CDR3 contains 15 residues. CDR3 loop: CASSSTRQEPYEQYF. Here the CDR3 DNA reads TGTGCCAGCAGCTCAACCAGACAGGAGCCCTACGAGCAGTACTTC.

Comment on this clone: This specimen includes other DNA sequences encoding the same CDR3. V usage is TRBV7-8 and J usage is TRBJ2-2; no reliable D call. The ends were cut back, 5 bases at V and 6 bases at J, with 10 bases in the middle. This CDR3 is 13 amino acids long. Germline CDR1 is SGHVS and CDR2 is FQNEAQ. CDR3 amino acids: CASSLVGAGELFF. The CDR3 nucleotides read TGTGCCAGCAGCCTAGTTGGGGCCGGGGAGCTGTTTTTT.

The gene calls are TRBV7-2 and TRBJ2-7; D call uncertain. CDR3 length: 13 residues. The germline gives CDR1 SGHTA, CDR2 FQGNSA. Trimming shortened V by 5 bases and J by 0 bases, and 8 bases separated the two germline ends. This CDR3 is CASSRLPSYEQYF. Here the CDR3 DNA reads TGTGCCAGCAGCCGTCTACCCTCCTACGAGCAGTACTTC.

About this clone itself: Other nucleotide sequences from this sample produce the same CDR3. The genes are TRBV18 and TRBJ2-5, with D possibly TRBD1 on 5 matching bases. This CDR3 is 13 amino acids long. The V and J ends lost 3 bases and 5 bases respectively, with 10 bases between them. The germline CDR1 and CDR2 sequences are KGHSH and LQKENI. The CDR3 bases are TGTGCCAGCTCACCTCAGGGCCGCGAGACCCAGTACTTC. It codes for CASSPQGRETQYF.

Notes on this clone: The sample contains more than one DNA sequence encoding this CDR3. The V call is TRBV5-1, the J call TRBJ2-7; maybe TRBD1 (7 bases). V shed 0 bases and J shed 3 bases, with 13 bases lying between them. The germline V gene encodes CDR1 SGHRS and CDR2 YFSETQ. CDR3 length equals 15 residues. The CDR3 loop reads CASSLGGGGSYEQYF. The CDR3 nucleotides read TGCGCCAGCAGCTTGGGTGGAGGGGGCAGCTACGAGCAGTACTTC.

Concerning this clone itself: Other DNA sequences in this sample translate to the same CDR3. V usage is TRBV18 and J usage is TRBJ2-7; weak D call: TRBD2 (5 bases). CDR1 and CDR2 (germline): KGHSH, LQKENI. The CDR3 length is 13 residues. Trimming took 3 bases from V and 6 from J, leaving 12 bases between them. CDR3 nucleotides: TGTGCCAGCTCACCCCCATCACGGGGCGAGCAGTACTTC. Its protein product is CASSPPSRGEQYF.

The chain links TRBV18 to TRBJ2-6, with no clear D. Trimming left V 4 bases short and J 0 bases short, with 13 bases between. The germline gives CDR1 KGHSH, CDR2 LQKENI. CDR3 length: 17 amino acids. The CDR3 bases are TGTGCCAGCTCACTAGGGATCCCGGCCTCTGGGGCCAACGTCCTGACTTTC. Its translation: CASSLGIPASGANVLTF. Full variable domain (missing parts from reference TRBV18 and TRBJ2-6): NAGVMQNPRHLVRRRGQEARLRCSPMKGHSHVYWYRQLPEEGLKFMVYLQKENIIDESGMPKERFSAEFPKEGPSILRIQQVVRGDSAAYFCASSLGIPASGANVLTFGAGSRLTVL.